Sequencing of this T cell receptor beta chain was carried out in a study of T cells expressing NK-cell markers. Study as a whole: It was sorted CD3+CD56-NKG2C+, CD3+CD56+NKG2C- and CD3+CD56+NKG2C+ T cells that provided the TCR beta repertoires. General observations from the study: The CD3+CD56-NKG2C+ fraction was also led by these clonotypes in a handful of donors.

As for this clonotype: Antigen unknown.

One entry per CDR3 protein, without DNA, is what TCRdb gives after re-calling the 5' RACE reads. Its listing shows about 400,000 distinct CDR3 sequences. The length of the CDR3 is 18 residues. The gene calls are TRBV21-1 and TRBJ2-3; TCRdb indicates TRBD2, and absent DNA this call remains unverified. TRBV21-1 is noted as a pseudogene. The sequencing input was blood T cells: a sorted CD56 or NKG2C T cell subset, CD4+ or CD8+ T cells, or bulk PBMC T cells (not recorded which). This sequence was found in a woman in her forties or fifties in good health. Here the CDR3 reads CASSYGLAGVLPTDTQYF.